One and the same sample provided the 17 T cell receptor beta chains below, sequenced in a study of blood T cell repertoires in COVID-19. TCRdb keeps only in-frame clones here, not all; method: immunoSEQ multiplex PCR. This sample yields 210,000 or so clones, of which around 86% are seen a single time; less than 4.5% belongs to the top ten. The sample consisted of peripheral blood. These receptors originate from a man between 45 and 60 years old with acute or convalescent COVID-19.

J is TRBJ2-2 and V is TRBV11-1; TRBD2 is a possible D gene (6 bases). Trimming shortened V by 2 bases and J by 6 bases, and 13 bases separated the two germline ends. The CDR3 loop spans 15 amino acids. Germline assignment: CDR1 SGHAT and CDR2 FQDESV (reference sequence). CDR3 protein: CASSLRISGAGELFF. The CDR3 nucleotides read TGTGCCAGCAGCTTAAGGATTAGCGGAGCCGGGGAGCTGTTTTTT.

This rearrangement joins TRBV29-1 to TRBJ1-1; 7 positions match TRBD1. CDR1 and CDR2 (germline): SQVTM, ANQGSEA. Unmatched junction bases numbered 14, after V lost 7 bases and J lost 0 bases. The CDR3 has 16 amino acids. The CDR3 DNA follows: TGCAGCGCACTCGGGGGGGACAGAGATATGAACACTGAAGCTTTCTTT. The encoded protein is CSALGGDRDMNTEAFF. The whole variable domain, filled in from reference TRBV29-1 and TRBJ1-1, reads SAVISQKPSRDICQRGTSLTIQCQVDSQVTMMFWYRQQPGQSLTLIATANQGSEATYESGFVIDKFPISRPNLTFSTLTVSNMSPEDSSIYLCSALGGDRDMNTEAFFGQGTRLTVV.

In its sample, this clone ranks as medium-sized (0.01 to 0.1%). This chain joins TRBV2 and TRBJ2-7, with TRBD1 identical over 7 bases. Trimming at V came to 6 bases and at J to 7 bases, leaving 3 bases not matched to a gene. Per the germline V gene, CDR1 is SNHLY and CDR2 is FYNNEI. The CDR3 runs to 11 residues. For the CDR3, the DNA is TGTGCCAGCAGGACAGGGTTGGAGCAGTACTTC. Amino acid sequence: CASRTGLEQYF.

The V gene is TRBV6-5, the J gene TRBJ2-5; a possible D gene is TRBD2 (7 bases). This CDR3 is built from 15 residues. CDR1 is MNHEY and CDR2 is SVGAGI in the germline V gene. V lost 7 bases to trimming and J lost 2 bases, with 17 bases between them. The CDR3 region has the DNA TGTGCCAGCACCGACCGGGGGGCCGTACAAGAGACCCAGTACTTC. Translating gives CASTDRGAVQETQYF.

V usage is TRBV23-1 and J usage is TRBJ1-1; the D is unclear. TRBV23-1 has ORF status, its function being uncertain. There are 15 residues in the CDR3. The germline V and J ends were trimmed by 0 bases and 3 bases, with 11 bases remaining between them. CDR3 in DNA: TGCGCCAGCAGTCAATCTTTTAATTTCGACACTGAAGCTTTCTTT. Its protein is CASSQSFNFDTEAFF.

The CDR3 sequence is CASSKRTSGDNEQFF. CDR3 bases: TGTGCCAGCAGTAAACGGACTAGCGGGGACAATGAGCAGTTCTTC. V is TRBV6-2 or TRBV6-3 and J is TRBJ2-1; 12 bases map to TRBD2. The CDR3 length is 15 residues. V trimming: 5 bases; J trimming: 5 bases; junction bases outside the gene matches: 4. The germline gives CDR1 MNHEY, CDR2 SVGEGT.

This sequence joins TRBV10-1 and TRBJ2-3; 10 nucleotides line up with TRBD1. CDR3 length: 15 residues. Per germline, CDR1 WNHNN and CDR2 SYGVQD (reference sequence). The J segment lost 4 bases and the V segment lost 4 bases, leaving 5 bases of the junction unmatched. CDR3 sequence (DNA): TGCGCCAGCAGTGGGGCGGACAGGGGGGCAGATACGCAGTATTTT. Its translation is CASSGADRGADTQYF.

The gene calls are TRBV3-1 (or the pseudogene TRBV3-2) and TRBJ1-4, with D uncertain. The CDR3 is made up of 13 amino acids. The V and J ends lost 3 bases and 8 bases respectively, with 10 bases between them. CDR1 LGHDT and CDR2 YNNKEL come from the germline V gene (reference sequence). CDR3 sequence (DNA): TGTGCCAGCAGCCAGTCACGGGAGGAAAAACTGTTTTTT. This translates into CASSQSREEKLFF.

As DNA, the CDR3 is TGTGCCAGCACCTCCGAGGGAGACAGGGACACCTACGAGCAGTACTTC. It codes for CASTSEGDRDTYEQYF. This chain links TRBV21-1 with TRBJ2-7; the table's D call of TRBD1 was not tested on the DNA. TRBV21-1 is flagged as a pseudogene. The CDR3 runs to 16 residues.

The V call is TRBV18, the J call TRBJ1-6; 8 nucleotides line up with TRBD1. CDR1 and CDR2 from the germline V gene are KGHSH and LQKENI. With 2 bases clipped from V and 11 bases from J, the junction kept 5 bases outside the gene matches. This CDR3 has 14 amino acids. CDR3 sequence: CASSPGQGGTPLHF. The DNA for the CDR3 is TGTGCCAGCTCACCAGGACAGGGTGGGACACCCCTCCACTTT.

The CDR3 DNA sequence: TGTGCCAGCAGCTTAGTTCCGGGGGGGACCTACAATGAGCAGTTCTTC. This gives the protein CASSLVPGGTYNEQFF. The V and J genes are TRBV7-8 and TRBJ2-1; TRBD2 matches at 8 bases. V lost 1 base, J lost 2 bases, and 4 bases stayed unmatched. The CDR3 runs 16 residues. Germline lookup yields CDR1 SGHVS and CDR2 FQNEAQ. The full variable domain, its missing parts supplied by reference TRBV7-8 and TRBJ2-1, is GAGVSQSPRYKVAKRGQDVALRCDPISGHVSLFWYQQALGQGPEFLTYFQNEAQLDKSGLPSDRFFAERPEGSVSTLKIQRTQQEDSAVYLCASSLVPGGTYNEQFFGPGTRLTVL.

The chain has TRBV6-5 and TRBJ2-6; D gene unclear. The ends were cut back, 6 bases at V and 4 bases at J, with 10 bases in the middle. The CDR3 length is 14 residues. The germline V gene encodes CDR1 MNHEY and CDR2 SVGAGI. CDR3 region: CASRKSYGANVLTF. The CDR3 DNA reads TGTGCCAGCAGGAAGAGCTACGGGGCCAACGTCCTGACTTTC.

The chain has TRBV10-2 and TRBJ1-5; no firm D call. This CDR3 contains 14 residues. Trimming cost V 7 bases and J 4 bases, with 14 bases left between them. Per germline, CDR1 WSHSY and CDR2 SAAADI. The CDR3 is CASKDAGRNQPQHF. The CDR3 DNA reads as TGCGCCAGCAAGGACGCGGGGAGGAATCAGCCCCAGCATTTT.

This clone was detected a few times. The chain recombines TRBV15 with TRBJ1-5, with TRBD1 identical over 7 bases. Germline CDR1 reads LNHNV; CDR2 reads YYDKDF (reference sequence). The CDR3 contains 15 residues. V shed 1 base and J 7 bases; nucleotides not matched to a gene: 7. This CDR3 is CATSRGGRGDQPQHF. The CDR3 DNA is TGTGCCACCAGCAGAGGTGGCAGGGGGGACCAGCCCCAGCATTTT.

This clone was detected once. V usage is TRBV12-3 or TRBV12-4 and J usage is TRBJ1-5, with no clear D. The CDR3 length is 12 residues. Between the trimmed V and J ends, which lost 2 bases and 10 bases, there was a span of 9 bases. The CDR3 nucleotides read TGTGCCAGCAGTTTACTCGCGACTCCCCAGCATTTT. Translating gives CASSLLATPQHF.

V and J are TRBV7-6 and TRBJ1-5; TRBD1 is a possible D gene (5 bases). V was pared by 6 bases and J by 6 bases, with 18 bases between. This CDR3 region has 15 residues. Germline V gene lookup returns CDR1 SGHVS and CDR2 FNYEAQ. This chain's CDR3 is CASSLSGQGGQPQHF. The DNA for the CDR3 is TGTGCCAGCAGTCTCTCCGGGCAGGGAGGTCAGCCCCAGCATTTT. The entire variable domain, with the rest obtained from reference TRBV7-6 and TRBJ1-5, is as follows: GAGVSQSPRYKVTKRGQDVALRCDPISGHVSLYWYRQALGQGPEFLTYFNYEAQQDKSGLPNDRFSAERPEGSISTLTIQRTEQRDSAMYRCASSLSGQGGQPQHFGDGTRLSIL.

This rearrangement joins TRBV11-2 to TRBJ2-1, with no clear D. The CDR3 consists of 15 residues. CDR1 and CDR2 (germline): SGHAT, FQNNGV. V gave up 5 bases and J gave up 4 bases, with 15 bases separating them. The CDR3 DNA follows: TGTGCCAGCAGCCCAGAGCGCCAGAGTTACAATGAGCAGTTCTTC. It encodes CASSPERQSYNEQFF.